Shown below are 28 T cell receptor beta chains from a single sample sequenced in a study of breast tumors, draining lymph nodes, adjacent tissues. One entry per CDR3 protein, called by TCRdb with MiXCR from the multiplex PCR reads. The sample yields over 35,000 distinct CDR3 sequences, about 36% seen once. Sequenced: breast tumor tissue. These receptor sequences come from a female donor with breast cancer. Some clones in this sample may be carry-over from other donors' samples.

This clonotype is termed medium-sized. The rearrangement links TRBV14 to TRBJ2-7; weak D call: TRBD1 (6 bases). Germline-derived CDR1 and CDR2 are SGHDN and FVKESK. V was trimmed by 2 bases and J by 0 bases, leaving 14 bases between them. This CDR3 contains 16 residues. The CDR3 DNA follows: TGTGCCAGCAGCCAAATCGGGACACTTTCCTCCTACGAGCAGTACTTC. Its translation is CASSQIGTLSSYEQYF.

The V and J genes are TRBV7-6 and TRBJ2-7; D may be TRBD2 (7 bases). The V end lost 5 bases, the J end lost 5 bases, and 19 bases lay between the germline ends. Looked up from germline, CDR1 is SGHVS and CDR2 is FNYEAQ. This CDR3 is 15 amino acids long. The CDR3 coding sequence is TGTGCCAGCAGCCCCATTAGGGGGGGAGTCGACGAGCAGTACTTC. Amino acid sequence: CASSPIRGGVDEQYF.

This clonotype was found many times. The V gene is TRBV27, the J gene TRBJ2-7, with D perhaps matching TRBD2 (5 bases). Germline lookup yields CDR1 MNHEY and CDR2 SMNVEV (reference sequence). The CDR3 totals 16 residues. Deletions cut 6 bases from V and 0 bases from J, with 18 bases between. The CDR3 DNA reads TGTGCCAGCAGCAAAGGACTTACAGTGAGCTCCTACGAGCAGTACTTC. Translated, it gives CASSKGLTVSSYEQYF.

In the case of this clonotype: The junction departs from germline at one end; a sequencing error may be responsible. The rearrangement uses TRBV20-1 and TRBJ1-6; D is unclear. This CDR3 has 18 residues. CDR1 DFQATT and CDR2 SNEGSKA come from the germline V gene (reference sequence). This chain's CDR3 is CSAREWAWEKDYNSPLRF. CDR3 bases: TGCAGTGCTAGAGAGTGGGCATGGGAAAAGGACTATAATTCACCCCTCCGCTTT.

In its sample, this clonotype was seen many times. The chain employs TRBV20-1 and TRBJ1-6; maybe TRBD1 (5 bases). V lost 2 bases, J lost 6 bases, and 17 bases lay in between. CDR3 length equals 16 residues. Germline CDR1 and CDR2: DFQATT and SNEGSKA (reference sequence). The CDR3 DNA follows: TGCAGTGCTAGACCACGTGGAGGGGCGGTTAATTCACCCCTCCACTTT. Translating it yields CSARPRGGAVNSPLHF.

Of note for this clonotype: One end of the junction is discordant with germline, which a read error may explain. The rearrangement uses TRBV2 and TRBJ2-7, with 8 bases identical to TRBD2. CDR3 length equals 16 residues. The germline V gene has CDR1 SNHLY and CDR2 FYNNEI. The CDR3 nucleotides are TGTGCCAGCAGCGAAGGGGCGGGAGGTCGTCCCTACGAGCAGTACTTC. It codes for CASSEGAGGRPYEQYF.

This clonotype was counted ten times or more. The chain uses TRBV27 and TRBJ2-7; 9 bases agree with TRBD2. This CDR3 has 15 residues. CDR1 and CDR2 from the germline V gene are MNHEY and SMNVEV (reference sequence). The V segment lost 5 bases and the J segment 5 bases; nucleotides outside the gene matches: 10. The CDR3 DNA reads TGTGCCAGCAGTGGATACTCTAGCGGGGACCACGAGCAGTACTTC. Its protein is CASSGYSSGDHEQYF.

The V call is TRBV6-5, the J call TRBJ2-1; TRBD2 agrees at 10 bases. Per germline, CDR1 MNHEY and CDR2 SVGAGI. This CDR3 is 19 amino acids long. V was clipped by 4 bases and J by 2 bases; unmatched bases: 14. The CDR3 nucleotides read TGTGCCAGCAGTTTACAGTGGGAGACTAGCGGGTTGCCCTACAATGAGCAGTTCTTC. It specifies CASSLQWETSGLPYNEQFF.

The chain links TRBV5-1 to TRBJ1-6; 9 bases agree with TRBD1. The CDR3 loop spans 15 amino acids. The V gene end was trimmed by 4 bases and the J gene end by 6 bases; junction bases not matched to a gene: 5. Germline V gene data show CDR1 as SGHRS and CDR2 as YFSETQ. The DNA of the CDR3 is TGCGCCAGCAGCAACGGACAGGGGAGTAATTCACCCCTCCACTTT. Its translation is CASSNGQGSNSPLHF.

This clonotype was observed at least ten times. CDR3 sequence: CASSGTGGNQPQHF. The CDR3 DNA sequence: TGTGCCAGCAGTGGGACAGGGGGCAATCAGCCCCAGCATTTT. This chain connects TRBV25-1 to TRBJ1-5, with 9 bases lining up with TRBD1. Germline values: CDR1 MGHDK, CDR2 SYGVNS. Unmatched junction bases numbered 0, after V lost 4 bases and J lost 2 bases. This CDR3 spans 14 amino acids.

This clonotype has a count of ten or more. This chain joins TRBV7-2 and TRBJ2-5; no firm D call. V lost 5 bases to trimming and J lost 0 bases, with 7 bases between them. Germline CDR1 SGHTA, CDR2 FQGNSA. CDR3 size: 13 residues. This CDR3 is CASSPRYQETQYF. In DNA, the CDR3 is TGTGCCAGCAGCCCCCGATACCAAGAGACCCAGTACTTC.

This clonotype appeared many times. The chain joins TRBV6-6 to TRBJ1-3; D possibly corresponds to TRBD1 (6 bases). The CDR3 extends over 15 amino acids. The germline V gene encodes CDR1 MNHNY and CDR2 SVGAGI (reference sequence). Trimming pared 0 bases from V and 4 bases from J, leaving 10 bases between. CDR3 in DNA: TGTGCCAGCAGTTACTCGACCAGGGGCGGAAACACCATATATTTT. Its protein product is CASSYSTRGGNTIYF.

Many counts were recorded for this clonotype. The genes are TRBV5-1 and TRBJ2-3; possible D gene TRBD1, 6 bases. Germline CDR1 is SGHRS and CDR2 is YFSETQ. This CDR3 has 12 amino acids. Trimming shortened V by 1 base and J by 6 bases, and 6 bases separated the two germline ends. CDR3 residues: CASSLQGDTQYF. CDR3 sequence (DNA): TGCGCCAGCAGCTTGCAGGGGGATACGCAGTATTTT.

The chain carries TRBV7-6 and TRBJ2-5, with D uncertain. From germline, CDR1 is SGHVS and CDR2 FNYEAQ. V was cut by 1 base and J by 5 bases, with 11 bases left in between. CDR3 length: 14 residues. CDR3 bases: TGTGCCAGCAGCTTAGACCCTCAAAAGGAGACCCAGTACTTC. Protein sequence: CASSLDPQKETQYF.

This clonotype appeared many times. The rearrangement links TRBV27 to TRBJ2-1; 7 nucleotides agree with TRBD2. J was trimmed by 4 bases and V by 4 bases; bases with no gene match: 4. CDR1 and CDR2 from the germline V gene are MNHEY and SMNVEV (reference sequence). The CDR3 runs 14 residues. The CDR3 region has the DNA TGTGCCAGCAGTTCCGGGGAGGGTTACAATGAGCAGTTCTTC. It translates to CASSSGEGYNEQFF.

The chain has TRBV28 and TRBJ2-1; TRBD2 is a possible D gene (6 bases). The CDR3 runs to 12 residues. Trimming removed 6 bases from V and 8 bases from J, with 11 bases in between. Germline CDR1 and CDR2: MDHEN and SYDVKM. The CDR3 loop reads CASRGGPDEQFF. The CDR3 nucleotides read TGTGCCAGCAGAGGAGGGCCGGATGAGCAGTTCTTC.

J is TRBJ2-2 and V is TRBV6-2 or TRBV6-3, with no clear D. The CDR3 length is 12 residues. Germline values: CDR1 MNHEY, CDR2 SVGEGT. V lost 6 bases and J 6 bases, leaving 8 bases between the germline ends. CDR3 loop: CASRPTPGELFF. CDR3 in DNA: TGTGCCAGCAGACCAACTCCCGGGGAGCTGTTTTTT.

The sample holds many counts of this clonotype. The chain links TRBV2 to TRBJ2-7; 8 nucleotides agree with TRBD2. J was trimmed by 0 bases and V by 7 bases; bases with no gene match: 8. The CDR3 is made up of 15 amino acids. From germline, CDR1 is SNHLY and CDR2 FYNNEI. CDR3 residues: CASNLREGLSYEQYF. The CDR3, as DNA: TGTGCCAGCAACCTACGGGAGGGCCTCTCCTACGAGCAGTACTTC. The full variable domain, completed using reference TRBV2 and TRBJ2-7, is EPEVTQTPSHQVTQMGQEVILRCVPISNHLYFYWYRQILGQKVEFLVSFYNNEISEKSEIFDDQFSVERPDGSNFTLKIRSTKLEDSAMYFCASNLREGLSYEQYFGPGTRLTVT.

This clonotype was picked up many times. This chain links TRBV14 with TRBJ2-1; the D gene is possibly TRBD1 (5 bases). In germline, CDR1 is SGHDN, CDR2 FVKESK. Between the trimmed V and J ends, which lost 3 bases and 7 bases, there was a span of 10 bases. The CDR3 spans 13 residues. CDR3 sequence (DNA): TGTGCCAGCAGCCAGCACAGGCGTAATGAGCAGTTCTTC. Its protein is CASSQHRRNEQFF.

V usage is TRBV27 and J usage is TRBJ2-2; D could derive from TRBD1 or TRBD2 (6 bases each). The germline V gene has CDR1 MNHEY and CDR2 SMNVEV (reference sequence). This CDR3 comprises 13 residues. V dropped 9 bases and J dropped 3 bases, with 11 bases sitting between them. The CDR3 region has the DNA TGTGCCAGGGGGGCGGGGCACACCGGGGAGCTGTTTTTT. This codes for CARGAGHTGELFF.

The V call is TRBV30, the J call TRBJ2-7; the D gene is possibly TRBD2 (6 bases). The CDR3 sequence is 14 residues long. Deletions cut 0 bases from V and 0 bases from J, with 9 bases between. Germline CDR1 reads GTSNPN; CDR2 reads SVGIG (reference sequence). For the CDR3, the DNA is TGTGCCTGGAGTGTACGGAGGGGCTCCTACGAGCAGTACTTC. Residues: CAWSVRRGSYEQYF. The variable domain in full, completed from reference TRBV30 and TRBJ2-7, reads SQTIHQWPATLVQPVGSPLSLECTVEGTSNPNLYWYRQAAGRGLQLLFYSVGIGQISSEVPQNLSASRPQDRQFILSSKKLLLSDSGFYLCAWSVRRGSYEQYFGPGTRLTVT.

This clonotype came up many times. V and J are TRBV9 and TRBJ1-3, with D hard to call. The CDR3 length is 17 residues. The germline CDR1 and CDR2 sequences are SGDLS and YYNGEE. Trimming left V 4 bases short and J 1 base short, with 18 bases between. The DNA of the CDR3 is TGTGCCAGCAGCTCTGGGTTGCAAGGAATATCTGGAAACACCATATATTTT. Translating gives CASSSGLQGISGNTIYF.

This clonotype was detected many times. The chain employs TRBV6-2 or TRBV6-3 and TRBJ2-2; TRBD1 matches at 9 bases. Unmatched junction bases numbered 3, after V lost 0 bases and J lost 4 bases. Germline CDR1 reads MNHEY; CDR2 reads SVGEGT. CDR3 length equals 16 residues. This chain's CDR3 is CASSYSWTGATGELFF. For the CDR3, the DNA is TGTGCCAGCAGTTACTCCTGGACAGGGGCCACCGGGGAGCTGTTTTTT.

The table lists this clonotype with a few counts. V gene TRBV6-1 combines with J gene TRBJ2-5, with TRBD2 matching 11 bases. The ends lost 3 bases at V and 5 bases at J; junction bases unmatched: 11. In germline, CDR1 is MNHNS, CDR2 SASEGT. The CDR3 is 17 amino acids. The CDR3 region has the DNA TGTGCCAGCAGTGAGGGGGGACTAGCGGCCTCCAGGGAGACCCAGTACTTC. Residues: CASSEGGLAASRETQYF.

Many counts were recorded for this clonotype. The chain employs TRBV6-1 and TRBJ1-5; TRBD1 aligns across 8 bases. The CDR3 loop spans 15 amino acids. V lost 1 base and J lost 4; bases outside the gene matches: 3. The germline gives CDR1 MNHNS, CDR2 SASEGT. This CDR3 is CASSEGQGQNQPQHF. The CDR3 nucleotides read TGTGCCAGCAGTGAAGGACAGGGGCAAAATCAGCCCCAGCATTTT.

On this clonotype: A clone one base away is much larger, so this may be a read error. This CDR3 reads CASGLVRGKMGGYTF. For the CDR3, the DNA is TGTGCCAGCGGCTTAGTCCGGGGTAAGATGGGTGGCTACACCTTC. This chain joins TRBV7-3 and TRBJ1-2; D not certain. The length of the CDR3 is 15 residues. From germline, CDR1 is SGHTA and CDR2 FQGTGA.

V usage is TRBV28 and J usage is TRBJ1-5, with TRBD1 matching 9 bases. The ends lost 2 bases at V and 9 bases at J; junction bases unmatched: 11. Germline V CDR1 and CDR2: MDHEN, SYDVKM. The CDR3 contains 16 residues. CDR3 DNA sequence: TGTGCCAGCAGTTTAGCGGACAGGGGACTAGCTCGGCCCCAGCATTTT. Its protein is CASSLADRGLARPQHF. The full variable domain, rest sourced from reference TRBV28 and TRBJ1-5, is DVKVTQSSRYLVKRTGEKVFLECVQDMDHENMFWYRQDPGLGLRLIYFSYDVKMKEKGDIPEGYSVSREKKERFSLILESASTNQTSMYLCASSLADRGLARPQHFGDGTRLSIL.

This chain links TRBV5-1 with TRBJ2-1, with D possibly being TRBD2 (6 bases). The CDR3 sequence is 14 residues long. CDR1 and CDR2 (germline): SGHRS, YFSETQ. Trimming took off 6 bases at V and 7 bases at J, with 17 bases between the two ends. CDR3 residues: CASTYLDGRNEQFF. In DNA form, the CDR3 reads TGCGCCAGCACTTATCTGGACGGGAGAAATGAGCAGTTCTTC.